The next 10 T cell receptor beta chains were all read from a single sample in a study of T-cell memory formation after mild COVID-19. Each CDR3 protein gets one entry after TCRdb re-called the 5' RACE reads with MiXCR. The data show around 320,000 distinct CDR3 sequences, roughly an eighth seen once. The sequenced sample was PBMCs or a T cell subset sorted from them (not recorded which). The origin of the receptors is a man aged 18 to 29 who had mild COVID-19 (a few samples of this study predate the infection). Cell type and time point are not known.

The rearrangement uses TRBV30 and TRBJ1-2; TRBD1 might be the D (6 bases). Per germline, CDR1 GTSNPN and CDR2 SVGIG (reference sequence). The CDR3 contains 12 residues. V was cut by 7 bases and J by 2 bases, with 11 bases left in between. The CDR3 region has the DNA TGTGCCTCTAACACAGGGAACTATGGCTACACCTTC. Translating gives CASNTGNYGYTF.

Only a few counts were recorded for this clonotype. The rearrangement links TRBV4-1 to TRBJ2-3; D uncertain. Germline V gene sequence: CDR1 MGHRA, CDR2 YSYEKL. Trimming stripped 1 base from V and 6 bases from J, with 14 bases between. The CDR3 consists of 15 residues. The chain's CDR3 is CASSQAAQARDTQYF. The CDR3 nucleotides read TGCGCCAGCAGCCAAGCGGCGCAGGCGAGGGATACGCAGTATTTT.

This clonotype has a handful of counts. The chain joins TRBV4-1 to TRBJ2-2; 7 bases map to TRBD1. The CDR3 is 15 residues long. Germline lookup yields CDR1 MGHRA and CDR2 YSYEKL. The V segment lost 3 bases and the J segment 1 base; nucleotides outside the gene matches: 2. The CDR3 loop is CASSQWTGNTGELFF. In nucleotides, the CDR3 is TGCGCCAGCAGCCAGTGGACAGGGAACACCGGGGAGCTGTTTTTT.

The CDR3 protein is CASSQGLANDEQFF. The CDR3 DNA is TGTGCCAGCAGCCAGGGACTAGCAAACGATGAGCAGTTCTTC. This chain connects TRBV7-3 to TRBJ2-1, with 9 bases aligning to TRBD2. CDR1 is SGHTA and CDR2 is FQGTGA in the germline V gene. Unmatched junction bases numbered 7, after V lost 5 bases and J lost 8 bases. CDR3 size: 14 residues.

The chain couples TRBV3-1 to TRBJ1-1; D is unresolved. Germline V lookup: CDR1 LGHDT, CDR2 YNNKEL (reference sequence). The CDR3 spans 14 residues. Trimming removed 1 base from V and 1 base from J, with 7 bases in between. CDR3 coding DNA: TGTGCCAGCAGCCAAGGCTCGGGGAACACTGAAGCTTTCTTT. It codes for CASSQGSGNTEAFF.

This chain joins TRBV12-3 or TRBV12-4 and TRBJ1-1; D possibly corresponds to TRBD1 (5 bases). Trimming took 3 bases from V and 5 from J, leaving 10 bases between them. The CDR3 covers 13 residues. The CDR3 coding sequence is TGTGCCAGCAGTTTGGAGTGGGGGACTGAAGCTTTCTTT. It codes for CASSLEWGTEAFF.

The chain links TRBV4-3 to TRBJ2-7; 11 nucleotides agree with TRBD2. This CDR3 contains 15 residues. With V trimmed by 2 bases and J by 2 bases, 2 bases remained unmatched. The V gene's germline CDR1 is LGHNA and CDR2 YSLEER. The CDR3 protein is CASSQRLAGTYEQYF. The DNA for the CDR3 is TGCGCCAGCAGCCAAAGACTAGCGGGGACCTACGAGCAGTACTTC.

This clonotype was counted ten times or more. V gene TRBV20-1 combines with J gene TRBJ2-3; D call uncertain. The CDR3 sequence is 11 residues long. CDR1 DFQATT and CDR2 SNEGSKA come from the germline V gene (reference sequence). The germline V and J ends were trimmed by 3 bases and 6 bases, with 7 bases remaining between them. CDR3 in amino acids: CSASKGDTQYF. DNA for the CDR3: TGCAGTGCTAGTAAAGGGGATACGCAGTATTTT.

This clonotype was seen more than once but under ten times. The chain employs TRBV15 and TRBJ1-2; no reliable D call. This CDR3 spans 12 amino acids. V was pared by 0 bases and J by 3 bases, with 2 bases between. Per the germline V gene, CDR1 is LNHNV and CDR2 is YYDKDF (reference sequence). DNA for the CDR3: TGTGCCACCAGCAGAGAAGACTATGGCTACACCTTC. As protein: CATSREDYGYTF.

This clonotype was detected a few times. The chain employs TRBV7-9 and TRBJ2-2; no reliable D call. CDR3 length: 13 residues. CDR1 is SEHNR, CDR2 FQNEAQ, per germline (reference sequence). V was trimmed by 1 base and J by 8 bases, leaving 8 bases between them. The CDR3 loop is CASSLVTVGELFF. The DNA of the CDR3 is TGTGCCAGCAGCTTAGTCACAGTTGGGGAGCTGTTTTTT.